This TCR beta chain was retrieved from a study of blood T cell repertoires in COVID-19. About the study: The cDNA or gDNA used as material had been derived from T cells, B-cell-depleted T cells, or PBMCs.

Under the authors' procedure: Amplifying reference gene primers gave estimates of nucleated cell counts. Clones were sequenced by immunoSEQ multiplex PCR, and TCRdb holds only the in-frame ones, with some missing. Clone size and the V and J calls come from that table; the DNA yielded D and trimming. The data contain 200,000 to 250,000 clones, approximately 86% of them singletons. What was sequenced was peripheral blood. The receptor comes from a woman aged 55 to 70 who had recovered from COVID-19.

CDR3 in amino acids: CASSQSLGDEQYF. The CDR3 DNA reads TGCGCCAGCAGTCAATCGCTAGGGGACGAGCAGTACTTC. This chain connects TRBV23-1 to TRBJ2-7; weak D call: TRBD1 (5 bases). Being an ORF, TRBV23-1 has a function that is uncertain. V shed 0 bases and J shed 5 bases, with 8 bases lying between them. The CDR3 consists of 13 residues.